Listed below are T cell receptor beta chains from one sample, sequenced in a study of shared clonotypes between healthy human individuals. This table comes from immunoSEQ multiplex PCR, and its TCRdb copy is limited to in-frame clones, with some not included. The sample has roughly 1,500,000 clones, about 98.5% seen once. The sequencing input was naive CD4+ T cells sorted from blood. The receptors come from a man between 25 and 39 years old in good health. The CDR3 runs from the conserved cysteine through the conserved F or W. A D gene is named only where the DNA matches it firmly. Clone size is given for some rows only: seen once, a few or many times, or a class if the clone is expanded.

CDR3	DNA	size	D	J	V	length
CASSQLRRNEQFF	TGTGCCAGCAGCCAACTACGTAGAAATGAGCAGTTCTTC	.	.	TRBJ2-1	TRBV9	13
CAWSDFSGRASRFF	TGTGCCTGGAGCGACTTTAGCGGGAGGGCCTCGCGGTTCTTC	once	TRBD2	TRBJ2-1	TRBV30	14
CTISERDTEAFF	TGTACCATCAGTGAACGGGACACTGAAGCTTTCTTT	.	.	TRBJ1-1	TRBV10-3	12
CASSLETGGNSYEQYF	TGCGCCAGCAGCTTGGAGACAGGGGGAAACTCCTACGAGCAGTACTTC	once	TRBD1	TRBJ2-7	TRBV5-1	16
CASREWSQETQYF	TGTGCCAGCAGAGAATGGTCCCAAGAGACCCAGTACTTC	.	.	TRBJ2-5	TRBV27	13
CASSVGPGANEKLFF	TGTGCCAGCAGCGTAGGCCCGGGGGCGAATGAAAAACTGTTTTTT	.	.	TRBJ1-4	TRBV9	15
CASSPGQSALLGHEKLFF	TGTGCCAGCAGCCCGGGACAGTCAGCACTCCTGGGGCATGAAAAACTGTTTTTT	.	TRBD1	TRBJ1-4	TRBV7-9	18
CASSLRGSTGELFF	TGTGCCAGCAGCCTTCGGGGAAGCACCGGGGAGCTGTTTTTT	.	.	TRBJ2-2	TRBV28	14
CAISEVGNEQFF	TGTGCCATCAGTGAAGTGGGTAATGAGCAGTTCTTC	.	.	TRBJ2-1	TRBV10-3	12
CASSSGPARETQYF	TGTGCCAGCAGCTCGGGACCAGCTCGGGAGACCCAGTACTTC	once	.	TRBJ2-5	TRBV7-3	14
CASSLAGGIAKNIQYF	TGTGCCAGCAGCTTGGCGGGGGGTATAGCCAAAAACATTCAGTACTTC	.	TRBD2	TRBJ2-4	TRBV5-4	16
CSVGGRMNTEAFF	TGCAGCGTTGGGGGCAGAATGAACACTGAAGCTTTCTTT	.	.	TRBJ1-1	TRBV29-1	13
CASSTRQGPTNEKLFF	TGTGCCAGCAGCACTCGACAGGGGCCAACTAATGAAAAACTGTTTTTT	.	TRBD1	TRBJ1-4	TRBV7-8	16
CASSLAGSETQYF	TGTGCCAGCAGTTTAGCTGGGAGCGAGACCCAGTACTTC	.	.	TRBJ2-5	TRBV28	13
CASSLAGTQETQYF	TGCGCCAGCAGCTTAGCGGGAACTCAAGAGACCCAGTACTTC	.	TRBD2	TRBJ2-5	TRBV5-1	14
CASSRTRSNQPQHF	TGTGCCAGCAGTCGGACACGGAGCAATCAGCCCCAGCATTTT	.	.	TRBJ1-5	TRBV28	14
CASGRSYNEQFF	TGTGCCAGTGGTCGATCCTACAATGAGCAGTTCTTC	.	.	TRBJ2-1	TRBV19	12
CASSPGAFKGYTF	TGTGCCAGCAGCCCCGGGGCCTTTAAGGGCTACACCTTC	.	.	TRBJ1-2	TRBV7-8	13
CASSLDGGWGLDSYEQYF	TGCGCCAGCAGCTTGGATGGGGGCTGGGGACTCGATTCCTACGAGCAGTACTTC	.	.	TRBJ2-7	TRBV5-1	18
CASSLARSAGSSGANVLTF	TGTGCCAGCAGCTTAGCTCGGTCGGCGGGGAGCTCTGGGGCCAACGTCCTGACTTTC	.	.	TRBJ2-6	TRBV7-8	19
CASSEAGTSAIYNEQFF	TGTGCCAGCAGTGAAGCCGGGACTAGCGCCATCTACAATGAGCAGTTCTTC	.	TRBD2	TRBJ2-1	TRBV6-1	17
CASRTGPVSYEQYF	TGTGCCAGCAGGACAGGGCCCGTTTCCTACGAGCAGTACTTC	.	TRBD1	TRBJ2-7	TRBV5-6	14
CASSTLSSGRLAGELFF	TGTGCCAGCAGTACCCTTTCTAGCGGCAGACTGGCCGGGGAGCTGTTTTTT	.	TRBD2	TRBJ2-2	TRBV28	17
CASSRTGGGNQPQHF	TGTGCCAGCAGCCGCACAGGGGGAGGCAATCAGCCCCAGCATTTT	.	TRBD1	TRBJ1-5	TRBV28	15
CASSYQETQYF	TGTGCCAGCTCATATCAAGAGACCCAGTACTTC	.	.	TRBJ2-5	TRBV18	11
CASEEGGLYNEQFF	TGCGCCAGCGAAGAGGGAGGGTTATACAATGAGCAGTTCTTC	.	TRBD2	TRBJ2-1	TRBV10-2	14
CASSVGSRGDEQFF	TGTGCCAGCAGCGTGGGTAGCCGGGGCGATGAGCAGTTCTTC	.	.	TRBJ2-1	TRBV9	14
CSVGLFAGGDYEQYF	TGCAGCGTTGGGTTGTTCGCAGGGGGTGACTACGAGCAGTACTTC	once	TRBD1	TRBJ2-7	TRBV29-1	15
CASSRGDSRYEQYF	TGCGCCAGCAGCCGAGGGGACAGCCGTTACGAGCAGTACTTC	.	TRBD1	TRBJ2-7	TRBV4-3	14
CASSVGSGPGELFF	TGTGCCAGCAGCGTAGGATCAGGCCCCGGGGAGCTGTTTTTT	.	.	TRBJ2-2	TRBV9	14
CAISESGQSYEQYF	TGTGCCATCAGTGAGTCCGGGCAGTCCTACGAGCAGTACTTC	.	.	TRBJ2-7	TRBV10-3	14
CASSLEWVPETQYF	TGTGCCAGCAGCCTAGAGTGGGTCCCAGAGACCCAGTACTTC	.	.	TRBJ2-5	TRBV7-2	14
CASSLAFPAGVDEQFF	TGTGCCAGCAGCTTGGCCTTTCCCGCGGGAGTCGATGAGCAGTTCTTC	.	TRBD2	TRBJ2-1	TRBV5-8	16